The rows below give T cell receptor beta chains drawn from one sample of a study of T cells after yellow fever vaccination. TCRdb re-analysed the 5' RACE reads in MiXCR, keeping a single row per CDR3 protein. The sample has roughly 500,000 distinct CDR3 sequences, about 19% seen once. Material: PBMCs, obtained 15 days after the yellow fever booster vaccination. Source of these receptors: a man aged 25 to 45 who received the YFV17D yellow fever vaccine. The CDR3 runs from the conserved cysteine through the conserved F or W. Each record gives: clone size, J gene, D gene, V gene, CDR3 protein, CDR3 DNA. D genes are given only for firm matches. Only part of the rows carry a size: once, few, many, or a class if the clone is expanded.

clone size: .
J gene: TRBJ2-7
D gene: TRBD2
V gene: TRBV6-1
CDR3 protein: CASRARLAGVNEQYF
CDR3 DNA: TGTGCCAGCAGGGCGCGACTAGCGGGAGTAAACGAGCAGTACTTC

clone size: few
J gene: TRBJ2-7
D gene: TRBD2
V gene: TRBV29-1
CDR3 protein: CSVGHRGRANEQYF
CDR3 DNA: TGCAGCGTTGGCCACCGAGGGAGGGCGAACGAGCAGTACTTC

clone size: .
J gene: TRBJ2-5
D gene: .
V gene: TRBV3-1
CDR3 protein: CASSRGPYSQETQYF
CDR3 DNA: TGTGCCAGCAGCCGAGGACCTTATTCACAAGAGACCCAGTACTTC

clone size: few
J gene: TRBJ1-2
D gene: .
V gene: TRBV5-1
CDR3 protein: CASSLEASGFRYGYTF
CDR3 DNA: TGCGCCAGCAGCTTGGAAGCGTCGGGGTTTAGGTATGGCTACACCTTC

clone size: .
J gene: TRBJ2-7
D gene: .
V gene: TRBV27
CDR3 protein: CASSLLQESLEQYF
CDR3 DNA: TGTGCCAGCAGTTTATTACAGGAATCCTTGGAGCAGTACTTC

clone size: .
J gene: TRBJ2-7
D gene: .
V gene: TRBV11-2
CDR3 protein: CASSLDRRGEQYF
CDR3 DNA: TGTGCCAGCAGCTTAGATCGAAGGGGAGAGCAGTACTTC

clone size: few
J gene: TRBJ2-1
D gene: .
V gene: TRBV7-2
CDR3 protein: CASSRSGSNYNEQFF
CDR3 DNA: TGTGCCAGCAGCCGAAGCGGGTCTAATTACAATGAGCAGTTCTTC

clone size: .
J gene: TRBJ1-1
D gene: TRBD1
V gene: TRBV7-2
CDR3 protein: CASSETGGWYTEAFF
CDR3 DNA: TGTGCCAGCAGCGAGACAGGGGGTTGGTACACTGAAGCTTTCTTT

clone size: few
J gene: TRBJ1-1
D gene: .
V gene: TRBV29-1
CDR3 protein: CSGGTEAFF
CDR3 DNA: TGCAGCGGGGGGACTGAAGCTTTCTTT

clone size: few
J gene: TRBJ1-1
D gene: .
V gene: TRBV18
CDR3 protein: CASSPPGLRGGNTEAFF
CDR3 DNA: TGTGCCAGCTCACCACCGGGGCTCAGGGGCGGTAACACTGAAGCTTTCTTT

clone size: few
J gene: TRBJ2-1
D gene: TRBD2
V gene: TRBV5-1
CDR3 protein: CASSWTSGVSYNEQFF
CDR3 DNA: TGCGCCAGCAGCTGGACTAGCGGGGTCTCCTACAATGAGCAGTTCTTC

clone size: .
J gene: TRBJ2-4
D gene: .
V gene: TRBV19
CDR3 protein: CASGLRSDIQYF
CDR3 DNA: TGTGCCAGTGGGCTCAGGTCAGACATTCAGTACTTC

clone size: few
J gene: TRBJ1-1
D gene: .
V gene: TRBV6-5
CDR3 protein: CASSWRSLRRMNTEAFF
CDR3 DNA: TGTGCCAGCAGTTGGCGGTCCCTCAGGCGCATGAACACTGAAGCTTTCTTT

clone size: .
J gene: TRBJ2-3
D gene: .
V gene: TRBV6-6
CDR3 protein: CASRSRPSDTQYF
CDR3 DNA: TGTGCCAGCAGATCCCGTCCCTCAGATACGCAGTATTTT

clone size: few
J gene: TRBJ1-2
D gene: .
V gene: TRBV5-1
CDR3 protein: CASSLGARDSYGYTF
CDR3 DNA: TGCGCCAGCAGCTTGGGCGCCCGGGATTCCTATGGCTACACCTTC

clone size: .
J gene: TRBJ1-5
D gene: .
V gene: TRBV19
CDR3 protein: CASKESKYSNQPQHF
CDR3 DNA: TGTGCCAGTAAGGAGAGCAAATATAGCAATCAGCCCCAGCATTTT

clone size: .
J gene: TRBJ2-3
D gene: .
V gene: TRBV23-1
CDR3 protein: CASSHPPGTAKHRTDTQYF
CDR3 DNA: TGCGCCAGCAGTCATCCCCCAGGGACGGCGAAACACCGCACAGATACGCAGTATTTT

clone size: .
J gene: TRBJ2-1
D gene: .
V gene: TRBV24-1
CDR3 protein: CATSDFIDNEQFF
CDR3 DNA: TGTGCCACCAGTGATTTCATAGACAATGAGCAGTTCTTC

clone size: .
J gene: TRBJ2-3
D gene: .
V gene: TRBV6-5
CDR3 protein: CLVGDRADTQYF
CDR3 DNA: TGCCTTGTGGGAGATCGGGCAGATACGCAGTATTTT

clone size: .
J gene: TRBJ2-7
D gene: .
V gene: TRBV14
CDR3 protein: CASGSMEDPYEQYF
CDR3 DNA: TGTGCCAGCGGGTCTATGGAGGACCCCTACGAGCAGTACTTC

clone size: .
J gene: TRBJ2-7
D gene: .
V gene: TRBV28
CDR3 protein: CASSPHRLEQYF
CDR3 DNA: TGTGCCAGCAGTCCCCACCGACTCGAGCAGTACTTC

clone size: .
J gene: TRBJ2-7
D gene: .
V gene: TRBV15
CDR3 protein: CATSRDNAGYEQYF
CDR3 DNA: TGTGCCACCAGCAGAGATAACGCAGGCTACGAGCAGTACTTC

clone size: .
J gene: TRBJ2-3
D gene: .
V gene: TRBV20-1
CDR3 protein: CSPSDTQYF
CDR3 DNA: TGCAGTCCCTCCGATACGCAGTATTTT

clone size: few
J gene: TRBJ2-1
D gene: .
V gene: TRBV12-3/TRBV12-4
CDR3 protein: CASSPRGLINEQFF
CDR3 DNA: TGTGCCAGCAGTCCGAGGGGACTCATCAATGAGCAGTTCTTC

clone size: .
J gene: TRBJ2-7
D gene: .
V gene: TRBV4-3
CDR3 protein: CASSQVMRSYEQYF
CDR3 DNA: TGCGCCAGCAGCCAAGTAATGAGATCCTACGAGCAGTACTTC

clone size: .
J gene: TRBJ2-1
D gene: TRBD2
V gene: TRBV3-1
CDR3 protein: CASSHPLGPATSGRFEQFF
CDR3 DNA: TGTGCCAGCAGCCACCCCCTGGGACCGGCGACTAGCGGGAGGTTTGAGCAGTTCTTC

clone size: few
J gene: TRBJ1-1
D gene: .
V gene: TRBV5-6
CDR3 protein: CASSLWQSLAFF
CDR3 DNA: TGTGCCAGCAGCTTGTGGCAGTCGTTGGCTTTCTTT

clone size: few
J gene: TRBJ2-1
D gene: TRBD2
V gene: TRBV6-1
CDR3 protein: CAGQTSEYNEQFF
CDR3 DNA: TGTGCCGGCCAGACTAGCGAGTACAATGAGCAGTTCTTC

clone size: few
J gene: TRBJ2-7
D gene: .
V gene: TRBV10-2
CDR3 protein: CASSETEGGYEQYF
CDR3 DNA: TGCGCCAGCAGTGAAACCGAGGGGGGATACGAGCAGTACTTC

clone size: .
J gene: TRBJ2-3
D gene: .
V gene: TRBV21-1
CDR3 protein: CASRYDGVYTDTQYF
CDR3 DNA: TGTGCCAGCAGGTACGACGGGGTCTACACAGATACGCAGTATTTT

clone size: many
J gene: TRBJ2-3
D gene: TRBD2
V gene: TRBV5-1
CDR3 protein: CASSLAGSDTQYF
CDR3 DNA: TGTGCCAGCAGCTTAGCGGGTTCAGATACGCAGTATTTT

clone size: few
J gene: TRBJ2-7
D gene: .
V gene: TRBV28
CDR3 protein: CASSLSGTTSYEQYF
CDR3 DNA: TGTGCCAGCAGTTTATCAGGGACAACTTCCTACGAGCAGTACTTC

clone size: .
J gene: TRBJ2-7
D gene: .
V gene: TRBV20-1
CDR3 protein: CSASDNSYEQYF
CDR3 DNA: TGCAGTGCTAGCGACAATTCCTACGAGCAGTACTTC

clone size: .
J gene: TRBJ2-2
D gene: .
V gene: TRBV29-1
CDR3 protein: CSVEGDGTGELFF
CDR3 DNA: TGCAGCGTTGAGGGGGACGGCACCGGGGAGCTGTTTTTT

clone size: .
J gene: TRBJ2-1
D gene: TRBD1
V gene: TRBV12-3/TRBV12-4
CDR3 protein: CASKDRGTNNEQFF
CDR3 DNA: TGTGCCAGCAAGGACAGGGGGACCAACAATGAGCAGTTCTTC

clone size: few
J gene: TRBJ2-3
D gene: TRBD2
V gene: TRBV27
CDR3 protein: CASSRAGAPWFGQYF
CDR3 DNA: TGTGCCAGCAGTCGTGCGGGAGCCCCATGGTTCGGGCAGTATTTT

clone size: .
J gene: TRBJ1-4
D gene: TRBD1
V gene: TRBV5-1
CDR3 protein: CASSLSGGNEKLFF
CDR3 DNA: TGCGCCAGCAGCTTATCAGGGGGAAATGAAAAACTGTTTTTT

clone size: .
J gene: TRBJ2-1
D gene: .
V gene: TRBV5-4
CDR3 protein: CAGLGEFDNEQFF
CDR3 DNA: TGTGCCGGTTTAGGGGAGTTCGACAATGAGCAGTTCTTC

clone size: many
J gene: TRBJ2-1
D gene: .
V gene: TRBV28
CDR3 protein: CASSLTLNEQFF
CDR3 DNA: TGTGCCAGCAGTTTAACCCTGAATGAGCAGTTCTTC

clone size: few
J gene: TRBJ2-3
D gene: .
V gene: TRBV7-2
CDR3 protein: CASSLGPDPRDTQYF
CDR3 DNA: TGTGCCAGCAGCTTAGGCCCGGACCCGAGAGATACGCAGTATTTT

clone size: .
J gene: TRBJ2-7
D gene: .
V gene: TRBV5-1
CDR3 protein: CASSQDPYYEQYF
CDR3 DNA: TGCGCCAGCAGTCAAGATCCCTACTACGAGCAGTACTTC

clone size: .
J gene: TRBJ2-5
D gene: TRBD2
V gene: TRBV19
CDR3 protein: CASSGPGTRWETQYF
CDR3 DNA: TGTGCCAGCAGCGGGCCGGGGACTAGATGGGAGACCCAGTACTTC

clone size: .
J gene: TRBJ2-7
D gene: TRBD1
V gene: TRBV29-1
CDR3 protein: CSVGGTGQAYEQYF
CDR3 DNA: TGCAGCGTGGGTGGGACAGGCCAGGCCTACGAGCAGTACTTC

clone size: .
J gene: TRBJ1-4
D gene: .
V gene: TRBV18
CDR3 protein: CASSPRAAKDEKLFF
CDR3 DNA: TGTGCCAGCTCACCAAGGGCGGCTAAGGATGAAAAACTGTTTTTT

clone size: .
J gene: TRBJ2-1
D gene: TRBD2
V gene: TRBV5-1
CDR3 protein: CASRDLKLAGGYNEQFF
CDR3 DNA: TGCGCCAGCAGAGACCTTAAACTAGCGGGAGGGTACAATGAGCAGTTCTTC

clone size: few
J gene: TRBJ2-5
D gene: .
V gene: TRBV7-2
CDR3 protein: CASSLRLAWQETQYF
CDR3 DNA: TGTGCCAGCAGCTTGCGGCTGGCGTGGCAAGAGACCCAGTACTTC

clone size: .
J gene: TRBJ2-2
D gene: TRBD2
V gene: TRBV4-3
CDR3 protein: CASSRGLAGELFF
CDR3 DNA: TGCGCCAGCAGCCGAGGACTAGCGGGGGAGCTGTTTTTT

clone size: few
J gene: TRBJ2-7
D gene: TRBD2
V gene: TRBV7-9
CDR3 protein: CASTRGGLSSYEQYF
CDR3 DNA: TGTGCCAGCACCCGGGGGGGCCTTAGCTCCTACGAGCAGTACTTC

clone size: .
J gene: TRBJ2-6
D gene: .
V gene: TRBV29-1
CDR3 protein: CSAGFPGANVLTF
CDR3 DNA: TGCAGTGCAGGGTTCCCTGGGGCCAACGTCCTGACTTTC

clone size: .
J gene: TRBJ1-5
D gene: .
V gene: TRBV5-1
CDR3 protein: CASSLSGDSNQPQHF
CDR3 DNA: TGCGCCAGCAGCCTGTCGGGAGATAGCAATCAGCCCCAGCATTTT

clone size: .
J gene: TRBJ2-3
D gene: TRBD2
V gene: TRBV5-1
CDR3 protein: CASSLAASGGPTDTQYF
CDR3 DNA: TGCGCCAGCAGCTTGGCGGCTAGCGGAGGGCCCACAGATACGCAGTATTTT